This TCR beta chain was observed in a study of Ad26.COV2.S vaccination and SARS-CoV-2 variants. This clone was found a few times. Repertoires were generated with immunoSEQ multiplex PCR, while TCRdb's copy carries only in-frame clones and drops some. The sample yields around 300,000 clones, roughly 90% seen once. Treatment specified: 15 to 20 received Ad26.COV2.S at low or high dose, single or two shots; roughly five received placebo; per-sample allocation not given. The samples were gathered on day 63 after the first injection of vaccine or placebo. This CDR3 is built from 15 residues. The V and J ends lost 5 bases and 4 bases, in that order; junction bases with no gene match: 9. Germline V gene data show CDR1 as LGHNA and CDR2 as YNFKEQ.

This rearrangement joins TRBV4-2 to TRBJ1-1, with 8 nucleotides matching TRBD1. The TCR comes from a person aged 18-65 years who received the Ad26.COV2.S COVID-19 vaccine or a placebo. The source was peripheral blood, collected in a trial of Ad26.COV2.S vaccine versus placebo. CDR3: CASSGRQGWVTEAFF. DNA of the CDR3: TGTGCCAGCAGCGGACGACAGGGGTGGGTCACTGAAGCTTTCTTT.